The present TCR beta chain was sequenced within a study of T cells in Graves' hyperthyroidism and ophthalmopathy. This clonotype was seen repeatedly, ten times or more. What it binds is not known. Regarding the study as a whole: Prediction of ophthalmopathy progression came a median roughly 6.4 months pre-onset.

Stability of Graves' hyperthyroidism was defined as absent ophthalmopathy progression within 18 months. On the basis of clinical symptoms, serum thyroxine and TRAb, thyroid ultrasound and orbital computed tomography, diagnoses were made. The CDR3 runs to 15 residues. CDR1 and CDR2 from the germline V gene are ENHRY and SYGVKD. Trimming shortened V by 2 bases and J by 8 bases, and 18 bases separated the two germline ends. The CDR3 regions of TCR beta were amplified from RNA transcripts. TCR CDR3 regions were first amplified by RT-PCR with HTBI primers. TCRdb fed the multiplex PCR reads into MiXCR, producing one record per CDR3 protein. The top ten hold less than 20% of the sample, which has roughly 720,000 distinct CDR3 sequences, 15% to 20% seen once.

The chain joins TRBV10-3 to TRBJ1-1; possibly TRBD1 for D (5 bases). The receptor's source is a man in his fifties or sixties with Graves' hyperthyroidism. Input material: blood. The CDR3 reads CAISEGGRGSMEAFF. CDR3 in DNA: TGTGCCATCAGTGAGGGAGGGCGGGGGTCGATGGAAGCTTTCTTT.